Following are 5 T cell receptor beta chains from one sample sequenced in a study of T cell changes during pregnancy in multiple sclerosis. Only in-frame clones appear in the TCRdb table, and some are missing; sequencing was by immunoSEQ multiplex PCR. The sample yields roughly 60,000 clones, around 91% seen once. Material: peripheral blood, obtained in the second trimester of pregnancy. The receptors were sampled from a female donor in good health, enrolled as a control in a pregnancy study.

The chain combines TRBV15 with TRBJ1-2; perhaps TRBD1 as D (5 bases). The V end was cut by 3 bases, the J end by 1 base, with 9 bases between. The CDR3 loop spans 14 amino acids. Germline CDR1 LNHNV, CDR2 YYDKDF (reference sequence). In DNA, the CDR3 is TGTGCCACCAGCAGGGGGGGGTTTAACTATGGCTACACCTTC. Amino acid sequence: CATSRGGFNYGYTF. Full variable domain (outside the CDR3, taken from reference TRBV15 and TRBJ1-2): DAMVIQNPRYQVTQFGKPVTLSCSQTLNHNVMYWYQQKSSQAPKLLFHYYDKDFNNEADTPDNFQSRRPNTSFCFLDIRSPGLGDTAMYLCATSRGGFNYGYTFGSGTRLTVV.

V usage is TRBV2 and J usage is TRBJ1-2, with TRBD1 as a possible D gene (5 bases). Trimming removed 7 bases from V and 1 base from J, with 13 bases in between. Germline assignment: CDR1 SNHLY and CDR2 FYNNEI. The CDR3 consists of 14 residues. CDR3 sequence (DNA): TGTGCCAGCACCGAGACAGCTTATAACTATGGCTACACCTTC. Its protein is CASTETAYNYGYTF.

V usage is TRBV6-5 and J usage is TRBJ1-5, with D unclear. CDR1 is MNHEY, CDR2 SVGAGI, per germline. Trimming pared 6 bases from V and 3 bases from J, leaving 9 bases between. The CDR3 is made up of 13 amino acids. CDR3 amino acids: CASSRGFNQPQHF. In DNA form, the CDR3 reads TGTGCCAGCAGCCGGGGATTCAATCAGCCCCAGCATTTT.

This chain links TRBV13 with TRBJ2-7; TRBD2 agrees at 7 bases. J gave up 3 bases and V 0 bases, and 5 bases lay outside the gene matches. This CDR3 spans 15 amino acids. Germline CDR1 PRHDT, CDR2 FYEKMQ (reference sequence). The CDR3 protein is CASSLGWGLNYEQYF. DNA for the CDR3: TGTGCCAGCAGCTTAGGGTGGGGACTAAACTACGAGCAGTACTTC.

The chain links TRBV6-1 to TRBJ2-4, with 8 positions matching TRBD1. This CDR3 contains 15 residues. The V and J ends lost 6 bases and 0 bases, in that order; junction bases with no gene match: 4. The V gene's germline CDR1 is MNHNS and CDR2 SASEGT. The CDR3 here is CASSDRGLAKNIQYF. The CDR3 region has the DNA TGTGCCAGCAGCGACAGGGGACTAGCCAAAAACATTCAGTACTTC.